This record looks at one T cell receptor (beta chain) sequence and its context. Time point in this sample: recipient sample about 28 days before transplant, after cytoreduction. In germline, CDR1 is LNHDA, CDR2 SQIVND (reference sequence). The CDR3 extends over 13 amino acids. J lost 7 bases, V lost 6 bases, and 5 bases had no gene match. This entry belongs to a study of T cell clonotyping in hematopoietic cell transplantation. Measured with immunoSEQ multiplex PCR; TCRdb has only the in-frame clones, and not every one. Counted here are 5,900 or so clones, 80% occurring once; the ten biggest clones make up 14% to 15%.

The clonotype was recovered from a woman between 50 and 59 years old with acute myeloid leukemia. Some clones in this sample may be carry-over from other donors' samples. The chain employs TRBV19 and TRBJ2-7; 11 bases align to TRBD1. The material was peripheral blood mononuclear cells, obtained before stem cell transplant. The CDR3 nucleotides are TGTGCCAGTAGGGACAGGGGGCTTCAAGAGCAGTACTTC. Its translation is CASRDRGLQEQYF.